The 22 T cell receptor beta chains reported below all come from one sample, sequenced in a study of shared clonotypes between healthy human individuals. Profiling relied on immunoSEQ multiplex PCR, and the TCRdb table lists in-frame clones only, not all of them. The sample includes millions of clones, about 93% of them seen just once. Naive-designated CD8 cells lacked CD45RO, were positively enriched for CCR7, and omitted terminally differentiated effector memory CD45RA+ cells. Sequenced input: naive CD8+ T cells from PBMCs. Every receptor here comes from a man aged 18-30 years in good health. Some clones in this sample may be carry-over from other donors' samples.

V gene TRBV9 combines with J gene TRBJ2-1; 8 nucleotides match TRBD2. This CDR3 contains 15 residues. The germline CDR1 and CDR2 sequences are SGDLS and YYNGEE. Trimming took 4 bases from V and 3 from J; bases not matched to a gene: 6. CDR3 in amino acids: CASSPGTRLYNEQFF. CDR3 bases: TGTGCCAGCAGCCCCGGGACTAGGCTCTACAATGAGCAGTTCTTC.

This chain joins TRBV30 and TRBJ1-1; 7 bases match TRBD1. Germline lookup yields CDR1 GTSNPN and CDR2 SVGIG (reference sequence). The CDR3 covers 11 residues. Trimming at V came to 8 bases and at J to 7 bases, leaving 7 bases not matched to a gene. The CDR3 reads CAERQGHEAFF. DNA of the CDR3: TGTGCCGAACGACAGGGACATGAAGCTTTCTTT.

The V gene is TRBV13, the J gene TRBJ1-4, with TRBD1 identical over 7 bases. Germline V CDR1 and CDR2: PRHDT, FYEKMQ (reference sequence). The V segment lost 4 bases and the J segment 4 bases; nucleotides outside the gene matches: 9. The CDR3 loop spans 16 amino acids. The CDR3 reads CASSSSGQVFNEKLFF. CDR3 bases: TGTGCCAGCAGCTCTTCCGGACAGGTCTTTAATGAAAAACTGTTTTTT.

The genes are TRBV28 and TRBJ1-2; no clear D. Germline CDR1 MDHEN, CDR2 SYDVKM. Trimming stripped 5 bases from V and 4 bases from J, with 14 bases between. CDR3 length: 14 residues. The CDR3 sequence: CASSPVFRRYGYTF. For the CDR3, the DNA is TGTGCCAGCAGTCCGGTTTTTCGGCGCTATGGCTACACCTTC.

The V and J genes are TRBV15 and TRBJ2-3, with a possible D match to TRBD2 (5 bases). Germline assignment: CDR1 LNHNV and CDR2 YYDKDF (reference sequence). Trimming stripped 3 bases from V and 3 bases from J, with 13 bases between. This CDR3 is built from 15 residues. In DNA form, the CDR3 reads TGTGCCACCAGCAGTTCTAGGACTCGTACAGATACGCAGTATTTT. Its translation: CATSSSRTRTDTQYF.

This sequence joins TRBV4-3 and TRBJ2-7; either TRBD1 or TRBD2 may fit D (6 bases each). There are 16 residues in the CDR3. V gave up 1 base and J gave up 2 bases, with 15 bases separating them. Germline V lookup: CDR1 LGHNA, CDR2 YSLEER. The CDR3 sequence: CASSQARRGTTYEQYF. The CDR3 DNA reads as TGCGCCAGCAGCCAAGCCCGGAGGGGGACGACCTACGAGCAGTACTTC.

V usage is TRBV5-4 and J usage is TRBJ2-1, with D hard to call. The V end lost 0 bases, the J end lost 2 bases, and 3 bases lay between the germline ends. Per germline, CDR1 SGHNT and CDR2 YYREEE (reference sequence). The CDR3 extends over 13 amino acids. The CDR3 DNA sequence: TGTGCCAGCAGCTTGGGAGCCTACAATGAGCAGTTCTTC. Amino acids: CASSLGAYNEQFF.

The chain employs TRBV9 and TRBJ1-4, with 8 bases lining up with TRBD1. This CDR3 contains 14 residues. Germline CDR1 reads SGDLS; CDR2 reads YYNGEE. Trimming removed 4 bases from V and 2 bases from J; junction bases left unmatched: 1. CDR3 loop: CASSTGGTNEKLFF. In DNA form, the CDR3 reads TGTGCCAGCAGCACAGGGGGTACTAATGAAAAACTGTTTTTT.

This chain links TRBV27 with TRBJ2-7; D possibly corresponds to TRBD1 (6 bases). Germline CDR1 is MNHEY and CDR2 is SMNVEV (reference sequence). The CDR3 contains 14 residues. V was trimmed by 3 bases and J by 3 bases, leaving 12 bases between them. CDR3 bases: TGTGCCAGCAGTTTTCTCGTACAGGGCTACGAGCAGTACTTC. It encodes CASSFLVQGYEQYF.

This clone was recorded only once. This chain uses TRBV7-8 with TRBJ2-7; D uncertain. In germline, CDR1 is SGHVS, CDR2 FQNEAQ. V was cut by 4 bases and J by 1 base, with 11 bases left in between. This CDR3 is 14 amino acids long. CDR3 DNA: TGTGCCAGCAGCTCCCGACTTTCTTCCTACGAGCAGTACTTC. Translation: CASSSRLSSYEQYF.

The chain couples TRBV27 to TRBJ2-3; possibly TRBD2 for D (5 bases). Germline assignment: CDR1 MNHEY and CDR2 SMNVEV (reference sequence). The CDR3 length is 15 residues. Trimming removed 7 bases from V and 2 bases from J, with 16 bases in between. This chain's CDR3 is CASTGGSTLTDTQYF. In DNA, the CDR3 is TGTGCCAGCACCGGAGGTTCGACCCTCACAGATACGCAGTATTTT.

The chain is built from TRBV9 and TRBJ1-2; 10 nucleotides match TRBD1. There are 19 residues in the CDR3. V lost 4 bases to trimming and J lost 4 bases; unmatched junction nucleotides: 19. Per germline, CDR1 SGDLS and CDR2 YYNGEE. The CDR3 protein is CASSSPTGTGARRGYGYTF. The CDR3 nucleotides read TGTGCCAGCAGCTCCCCAACCGGGACAGGGGCGAGAAGAGGCTATGGCTACACCTTC.

Note on this clone: The same CDR3 is also encoded by other DNA sequences in this sample. The CDR3 is CASRTGGTYEQYF. The CDR3 DNA follows: TGTGCCAGTCGGACAGGGGGGACCTACGAGCAGTACTTC. This chain connects TRBV6-1 to TRBJ2-7, with 10 bases identical to TRBD1. The CDR3 covers 13 residues. The germline V gene encodes CDR1 MNHNS and CDR2 SASEGT. J lost 2 bases, V lost 9 bases, and 4 bases had no gene match.

This clone has just a few counts. J is TRBJ1-2 and V is TRBV7-9; D is undetermined. The length of the CDR3 is 13 residues. The germline V gene has CDR1 SEHNR and CDR2 FQNEAQ (reference sequence). V gave up 4 bases and J gave up 8 bases, with 14 bases separating them. For the CDR3, the DNA is TGTGCCAGCAGCTCTTTAGACCGCGAGGGCTACACCTTC. Translation: CASSSLDREGYTF. Full variable domain (outside the CDR3, taken from reference TRBV7-9 and TRBJ1-2): DTGVSQNPRHKITKRGQNVTFRCDPISEHNRLYWYRQTLGQGPEFLTYFQNEAQLEKSRLLSDRFSAERPKGSFSTLEIQRTEQGDSAMYLCASSSLDREGYTFGSGTRLTVV.

The chain is built from TRBV27 and TRBJ1-4; D is unresolved. In germline, CDR1 is MNHEY, CDR2 SMNVEV (reference sequence). V lost 2 bases and J lost 2, with 9 bases in between. This CDR3 is built from 15 residues. CDR3 sequence: CASSLITGTNEKLFF. CDR3 coding DNA: TGTGCCAGCAGTTTAATCACCGGGACTAATGAAAAACTGTTTTTT.

This chain uses TRBV5-8 with TRBJ2-1, with TRBD2 matching 13 bases. The CDR3 consists of 16 residues. The germline CDR1 and CDR2 sequences are SGHTS and YDEGEE. The V and J ends lost 5 bases and 1 base, in that order; junction bases with no gene match: 3. This CDR3 is CASRGLAGLSYNEQFF. DNA of the CDR3: TGTGCCAGCAGGGGACTAGCGGGACTTTCCTACAATGAGCAGTTCTTC. Complete variable domain (other parts from reference TRBV5-8 and TRBJ2-1): EAGVTQSPTHLIKTRGQQATLRCSPISGHTSVYWYQQALGLGLQFLLWYDEGEERNRGNFPPRFSGRQFPNYSSELNVNALELEDSALYLCASRGLAGLSYNEQFFGPGTRLTVL.

The chain recombines TRBV4-3 with TRBJ1-4; 7 bases line up with TRBD1. This CDR3 is 15 amino acids long. Germline loops: CDR1 LGHNA, CDR2 YSLEER. The V and J ends lost 1 base and 7 bases, in that order; junction bases with no gene match: 6. CDR3 loop: CASSQGRGSFEKLFF. The CDR3 DNA follows: TGCGCCAGCAGCCAAGGCAGGGGGTCTTTTGAAAAACTGTTTTTT.

The genes are TRBV2 and TRBJ2-4; the D is unclear. V lost 6 bases, J lost 6 bases, and 18 bases lay in between. The CDR3 contains 15 residues. Germline values: CDR1 SNHLY, CDR2 FYNNEI. The CDR3 region is CASSPDHSILNIQYF. In nucleotides, the CDR3 is TGTGCCAGCAGCCCCGACCACAGCATACTAAACATTCAGTACTTC.

The genes are TRBV28 and TRBJ2-5; D gene uncertain. The CDR3 is 13 amino acids. The germline gives CDR1 MDHEN, CDR2 SYDVKM. With 4 bases removed from V and 0 bases from J, the gap between germline ends came to 6 bases. The CDR3: CASSSSYQETQYF. CDR3 sequence (DNA): TGTGCCAGCAGTTCCAGTTACCAAGAGACCCAGTACTTC.

The V call is TRBV29-1, the J call TRBJ1-1; a possible D gene is TRBD1 (5 bases). This CDR3 comprises 13 residues. The V end was cut by 7 bases, the J end by 2 bases, with 14 bases between. Germline values: CDR1 SQVTM, CDR2 ANQGSEA. In DNA form, the CDR3 reads TGCAGCGGTCGCGGGGGGGGAAACACTGAAGCTTTCTTT. This gives the protein CSGRGGGNTEAFF.

The V gene is TRBV9, the J gene TRBJ1-1; possible D gene TRBD1, 6 bases. The CDR3 is made up of 14 amino acids. With 3 bases removed from V and 1 base from J, the gap between germline ends came to 10 bases. Germline V gene lookup returns CDR1 SGDLS and CDR2 YYNGEE. The CDR3 DNA reads TGTGCCAGCAGCGCCAGGGGCACGAACACTGAAGCTTTCTTT. Translating gives CASSARGTNTEAFF.

The gene calls are TRBV5-4 and TRBJ2-5; 11 bases fit TRBD2. With 0 bases clipped from V and 0 bases from J, the junction kept 4 bases outside the gene matches. In germline, CDR1 is SGHNT, CDR2 YYREEE (reference sequence). The CDR3 covers 17 residues. In nucleotides, the CDR3 is TGTGCCAGCAGCTTGGTAGCGGGAGGGGGGTACCAAGAGACCCAGTACTTC. Translating gives CASSLVAGGGYQETQYF.